This TCR beta chain was sequenced for a study of T cell changes during pregnancy in multiple sclerosis. The CDR3 totals 12 residues. Germline lookup yields CDR1 MNHEY and CDR2 SMNVEV (reference sequence). The ends were cut back, 2 bases at V and 7 bases at J, with 5 bases in the middle. This clone was observed a few times. Generated by immunoSEQ multiplex PCR, the TCRdb table keeps only in-frame clones and is missing some. The repertoire consists of 60,000 or so clones, with nearly 90% occurring once and the leading ten covering about 2.5%. The sequence was obtained from a female donor with multiple sclerosis, enrolled in a pregnancy study. The chain uses TRBV27 and TRBJ2-2; D unclear. Sequenced here: peripheral blood, sampled in the first trimester of pregnancy. The CDR3 nucleotides are TGTGCCAGCAGTTTACCTTTCGGGGAGCTGTTTTTT. It yields the protein CASSLPFGELFF.